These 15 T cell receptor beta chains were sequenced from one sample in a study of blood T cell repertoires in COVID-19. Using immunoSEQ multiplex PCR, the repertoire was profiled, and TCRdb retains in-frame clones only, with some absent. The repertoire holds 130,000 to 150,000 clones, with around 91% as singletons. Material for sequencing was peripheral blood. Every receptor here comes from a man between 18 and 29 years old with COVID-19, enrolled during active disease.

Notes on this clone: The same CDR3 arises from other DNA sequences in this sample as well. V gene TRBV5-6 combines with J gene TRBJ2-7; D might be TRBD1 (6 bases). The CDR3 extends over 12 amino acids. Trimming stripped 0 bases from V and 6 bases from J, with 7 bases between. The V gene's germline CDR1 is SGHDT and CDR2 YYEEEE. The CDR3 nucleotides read TGTGCCAGCAGCTTGGGCAGGGGCGAGCAGTACTTC. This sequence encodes CASSLGRGEQYF.

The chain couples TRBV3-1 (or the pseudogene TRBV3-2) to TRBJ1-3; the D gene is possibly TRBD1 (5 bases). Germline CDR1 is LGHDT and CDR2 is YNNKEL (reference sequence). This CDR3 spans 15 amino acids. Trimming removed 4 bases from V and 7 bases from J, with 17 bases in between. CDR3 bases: TGTGCCAGCAGCCCCAACCGGGGGGAAGGTAACACCATATATTTT. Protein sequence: CASSPNRGEGNTIYF.

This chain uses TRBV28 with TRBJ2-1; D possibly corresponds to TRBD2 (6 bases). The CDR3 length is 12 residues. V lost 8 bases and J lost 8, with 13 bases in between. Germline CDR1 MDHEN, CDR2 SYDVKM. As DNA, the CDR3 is TGTGCCAGCTGGGACTTTTTAGATGAGCAGTTCTTC. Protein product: CASWDFLDEQFF.

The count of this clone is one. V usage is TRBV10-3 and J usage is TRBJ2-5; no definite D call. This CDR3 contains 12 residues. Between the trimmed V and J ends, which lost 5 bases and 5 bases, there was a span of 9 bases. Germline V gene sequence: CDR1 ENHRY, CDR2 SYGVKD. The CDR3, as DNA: TGTGCCATCAGTCCCACATGGGAGACCCAGTACTTC. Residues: CAISPTWETQYF.

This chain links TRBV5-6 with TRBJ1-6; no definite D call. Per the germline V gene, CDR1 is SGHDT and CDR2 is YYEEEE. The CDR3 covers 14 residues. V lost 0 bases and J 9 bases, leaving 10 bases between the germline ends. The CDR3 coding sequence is TGTGCCAGCAGCTTGGTTTCCCCGGGTTCACCCCTCCACTTT. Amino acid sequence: CASSLVSPGSPLHF.

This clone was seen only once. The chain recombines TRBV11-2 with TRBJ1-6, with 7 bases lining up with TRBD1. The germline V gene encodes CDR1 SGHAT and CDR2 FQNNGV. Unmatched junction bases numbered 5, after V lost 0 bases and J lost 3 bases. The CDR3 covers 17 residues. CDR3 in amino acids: CASSLEGQTFYNSPLHF. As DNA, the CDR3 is TGTGCCAGCAGCTTAGAGGGACAGACCTTCTATAATTCACCCCTCCACTTT.

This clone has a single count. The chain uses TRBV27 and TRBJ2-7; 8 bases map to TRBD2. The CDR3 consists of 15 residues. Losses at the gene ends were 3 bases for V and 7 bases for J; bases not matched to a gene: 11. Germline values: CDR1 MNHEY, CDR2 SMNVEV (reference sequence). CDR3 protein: CASSFVGGVGEEQYF. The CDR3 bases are TGTGCCAGCAGTTTTGTCGGGGGGGTGGGGGAGGAGCAGTACTTC.

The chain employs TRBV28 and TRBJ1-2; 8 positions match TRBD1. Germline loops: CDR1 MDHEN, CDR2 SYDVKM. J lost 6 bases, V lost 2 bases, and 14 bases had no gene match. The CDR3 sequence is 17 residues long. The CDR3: CASSLATGEEMGDGYTF. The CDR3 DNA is TGTGCCAGCAGTTTAGCGACAGGGGAGGAGATGGGGGATGGCTACACCTTC.

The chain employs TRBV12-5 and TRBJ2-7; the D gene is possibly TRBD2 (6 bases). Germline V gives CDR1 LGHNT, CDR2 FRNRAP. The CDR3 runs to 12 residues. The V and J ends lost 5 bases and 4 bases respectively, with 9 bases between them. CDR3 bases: TGTGCTAGTGGTACGGGACTTTACGAGCAGTACTTC. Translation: CASGTGLYEQYF.

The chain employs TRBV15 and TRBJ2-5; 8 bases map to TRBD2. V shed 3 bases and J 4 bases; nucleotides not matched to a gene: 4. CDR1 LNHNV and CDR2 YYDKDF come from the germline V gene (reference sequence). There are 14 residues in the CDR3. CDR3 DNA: TGTGCCACCAGCAGGGGGCTAGCGGGAGAGACCCAGTACTTC. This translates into CATSRGLAGETQYF.

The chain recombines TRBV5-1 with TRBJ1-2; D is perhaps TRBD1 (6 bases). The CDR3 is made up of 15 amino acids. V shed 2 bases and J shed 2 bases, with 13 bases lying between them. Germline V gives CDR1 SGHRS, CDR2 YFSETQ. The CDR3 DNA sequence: TGCGCCAGCAGCTTCTCGGGGGGGGCCAACTATGGCTACACCTTC. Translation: CASSFSGGANYGYTF.

CDR3 nucleotide sequence: TGTGCCAGCAGCCAAGACGGGTGGGGGGAAATGAACACTGAAGCTTTCTTT. Protein: CASSQDGWGEMNTEAFF. J is TRBJ1-1 and V is TRBV3-1 (or the pseudogene TRBV3-2), with TRBD1 as a possible D gene (5 bases). This CDR3 region has 17 residues. The ends were cut back, 0 bases at V and 0 bases at J, with 14 bases in the middle. CDR1 is LGHDT, CDR2 YNNKEL, per germline (reference sequence).

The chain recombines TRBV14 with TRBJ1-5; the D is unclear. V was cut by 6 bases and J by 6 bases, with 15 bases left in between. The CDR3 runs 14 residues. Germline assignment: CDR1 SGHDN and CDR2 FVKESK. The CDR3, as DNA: TGTGCCAGCAGACAAAAATATGAGGGTCAGCCCCAGCATTTT. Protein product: CASRQKYEGQPQHF. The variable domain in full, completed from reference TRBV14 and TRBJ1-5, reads EAGVTQFPSHSVIEKGQTVTLRCDPISGHDNLYWYRRVMGKEIKFLLHFVKESKQDESGMPNNRFLAERTGGTYSTLKVQPAELEDSGVYFCASRQKYEGQPQHFGDGTRLSIL.

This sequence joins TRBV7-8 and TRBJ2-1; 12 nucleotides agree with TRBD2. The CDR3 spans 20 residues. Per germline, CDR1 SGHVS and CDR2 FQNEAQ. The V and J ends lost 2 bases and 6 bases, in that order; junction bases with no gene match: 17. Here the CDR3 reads CASSLSRRLAGGYVFNEQFF. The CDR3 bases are TGTGCCAGCAGCTTAAGTCGGCGGCTAGCGGGAGGGTACGTTTTCAATGAGCAGTTCTTC.

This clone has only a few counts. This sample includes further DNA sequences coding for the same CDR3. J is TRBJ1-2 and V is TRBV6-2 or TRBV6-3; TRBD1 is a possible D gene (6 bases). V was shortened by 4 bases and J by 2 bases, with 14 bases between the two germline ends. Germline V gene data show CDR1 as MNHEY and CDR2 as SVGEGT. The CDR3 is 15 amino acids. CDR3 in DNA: TGTGCCAGCAGTTCCCCGACAGGCCCCAACTATGGCTACACCTTC. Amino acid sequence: CASSSPTGPNYGYTF.